This TCR beta chain comes out of a study of early T cells in non-severe SARS-CoV-2 infection. Across the whole study: Chains stayed unpaired after sequencing of bulk RNA from unsorted whole blood.

Study-wide results and limits: VDJdb matching favored anti-spike CD8 responses, missing private and CD4 specificities.

V was pared by 6 bases and J by 8 bases, with 26 bases between. Germline-derived CDR1 and CDR2 are MGHRA and YSYEKL. This CDR3 contains 17 residues. This clonotype was observed a few times. The antigen is not known. Attachment of unique molecular identifiers to individual cDNA molecules was performed. Via MiXCR, TCRdb re-called the 5' RACE reads, giving one row per CDR3 protein. Seen here are fewer than 95,000 distinct CDR3 sequences, around 16% observed once, and the top ten hold approximately 5.1%. Source: whole blood, taken at baseline. The rearrangement uses TRBV4-1 and TRBJ2-1, with D maybe TRBD1 (6 bases). The clonotype was recovered from an adult who was a healthcare worker with PCR-confirmed SARS-CoV-2 infection or an uninfected control (not recorded which). This chain's CDR3 is CASRRGFRGPLGHEQFF. The CDR3 nucleotides read TGCGCCAGCAGGAGGGGGTTTCGGGGCCCCCTGGGGCATGAGCAGTTCTTC.